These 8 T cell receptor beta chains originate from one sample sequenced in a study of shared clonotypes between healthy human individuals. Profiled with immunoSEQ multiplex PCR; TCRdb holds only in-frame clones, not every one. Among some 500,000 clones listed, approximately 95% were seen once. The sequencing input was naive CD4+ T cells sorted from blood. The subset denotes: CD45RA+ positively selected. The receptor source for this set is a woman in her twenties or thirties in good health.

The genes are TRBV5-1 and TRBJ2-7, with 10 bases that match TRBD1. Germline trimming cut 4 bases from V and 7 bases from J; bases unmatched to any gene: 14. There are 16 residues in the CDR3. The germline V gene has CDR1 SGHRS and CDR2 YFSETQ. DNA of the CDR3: TGCGCCAGCAGCATGCGATCTCGGGGGACAGGGGAGGAGCAGTACTTC. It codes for CASSMRSRGTGEEQYF.

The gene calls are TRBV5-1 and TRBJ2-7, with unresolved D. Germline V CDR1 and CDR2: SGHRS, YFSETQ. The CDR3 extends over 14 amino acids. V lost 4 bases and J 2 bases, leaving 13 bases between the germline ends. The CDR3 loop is CASSPSYPAYEQYF. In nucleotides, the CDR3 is TGCGCCAGCAGCCCGAGCTACCCGGCCTACGAGCAGTACTTC.

The DNA of the CDR3 is TGTGCCAGTAGTAGCCTGGGCGGGCATAACCAAGAGACCCAGTACTTC. This sequence encodes CASSSLGGHNQETQYF. The V call is TRBV19, the J call TRBJ2-5, with D maybe TRBD2 (5 bases). The CDR3 runs 16 residues. V was pared by 4 bases and J by 0 bases, with 15 bases between. CDR1 and CDR2 from the germline V gene are LNHDA and SQIVND (reference sequence). Combining the CDR3 with reference TRBV19 and TRBJ2-5 gives the whole variable domain DGGITQSPKYLFRKEGQNVTLSCEQNLNHDAMYWYRQDPGQGLRLIYYSQIVNDFQKGDIAEGYSVSREKKESFPLTVTSAQKNPTAFYLCASSSLGGHNQETQYFGPGTRLLVL.

The CDR3 reads CASSSSAISLSGNSPLHF. The DNA of the CDR3 is TGTGCCAGCAGTTCGAGTGCAATTTCTCTAAGTGGTAATTCACCCCTCCACTTT. The chain carries TRBV28 and TRBJ1-6, with no clear D. The CDR3 is made up of 18 amino acids. V gave up 4 bases and J gave up 6 bases, with 22 bases separating them. The V gene's germline CDR1 is MDHEN and CDR2 SYDVKM.

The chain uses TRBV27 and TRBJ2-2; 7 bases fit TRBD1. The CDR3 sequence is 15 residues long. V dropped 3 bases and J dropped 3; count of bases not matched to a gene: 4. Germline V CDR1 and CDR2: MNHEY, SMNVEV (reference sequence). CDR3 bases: TGTGCCAGCAGTTTGACAGGGTTGTACACCGGGGAGCTGTTTTTT. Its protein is CASSLTGLYTGELFF.

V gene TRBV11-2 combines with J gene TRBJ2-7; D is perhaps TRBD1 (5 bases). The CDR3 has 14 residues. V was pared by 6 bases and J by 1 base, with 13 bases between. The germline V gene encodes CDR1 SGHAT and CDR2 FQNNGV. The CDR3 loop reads CASRPIDRSYEQYF. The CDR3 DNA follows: TGTGCCAGCAGACCCATCGACAGATCCTACGAGCAGTACTTC.

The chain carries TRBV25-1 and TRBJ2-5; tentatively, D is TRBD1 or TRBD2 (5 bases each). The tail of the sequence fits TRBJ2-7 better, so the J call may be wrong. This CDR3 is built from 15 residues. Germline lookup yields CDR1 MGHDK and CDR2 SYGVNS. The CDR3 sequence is CASSTRGDPPYEQYF. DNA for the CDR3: TGTGCCAGCAGCACACGAGGGGATCCTCCGTACGAGCAGTACTTC.

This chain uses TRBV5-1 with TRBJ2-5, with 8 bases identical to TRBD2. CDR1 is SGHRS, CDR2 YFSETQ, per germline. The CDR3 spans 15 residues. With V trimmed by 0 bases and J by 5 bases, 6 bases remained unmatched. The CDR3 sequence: CASSLAGLAAETQYF. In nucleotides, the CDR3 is TGCGCCAGCAGCTTGGCCGGACTAGCCGCGGAGACCCAGTACTTC.